This entry is about one T cell receptor (beta chain). Its antigen is as yet unknown. The sample comes from a study of cytomegalovirus exposure and HLA in healthy donors. Study observations and caveats: Most CMV-associated TCR beta chains appeared HLA-restricted in a later analysis.

Primers included in the PCR were 60 Vbeta and 13 Jbeta primers. Profiled with immunoSEQ multiplex PCR; TCRdb holds only in-frame clones, not every one. This table has about 150,000 clones, roughly 80% appearing once. The sequenced sample consisted of PBMCs. The receptor was derived from a male donor in good health and CMV-seronegative.

The chain's CDR3 is CASRGDLKFEQFF. The CDR3 DNA sequence: TGTGCCAGCAGGGGGGACTTGAAGTTTGAGCAGTTCTTC. The chain carries TRBV7-9 and TRBJ2-1; D possibly corresponds to TRBD2 (6 bases). Germline CDR1 SEHNR, CDR2 FQNEAQ (reference sequence). V lost 6 bases, J lost 9 bases, and 15 bases lay in between. The CDR3 runs 13 residues.